This TCR beta chain was captured in a study of Tregs in tolerant kidney transplant recipients. Generated by immunoSEQ multiplex PCR, the TCRdb table keeps only in-frame clones and is missing some. Altogether some 68,000 clones are present, roughly 84% being singletons, with the ten largest covering roughly 4.5%. This clone showed up just once. Trimming left V 0 bases short and J 5 bases short, with 11 bases between. The CDR3 runs to 15 residues. Germline V CDR1 and CDR2: SGHNT, YYREEE (reference sequence). The chain has TRBV5-4 and TRBJ2-2; D is tentatively TRBD1 or TRBD2 (5 bases each). The TCR sequence derives from a human donor in good health. Sequencing used CD4+ T cells from blood. This CDR3 reads CASSLGGWGTGELFF. The CDR3 DNA sequence: TGTGCCAGCAGCTTGGGCGGGTGGGGGACCGGGGAGCTGTTTTTT.